A single sample is the source of the 3 T cell receptor beta chains below, sequenced in a study of cytomegalovirus exposure and HLA in healthy donors. Amplification used 60 Vbeta primers and 13 Jbeta primers. Assay: immunoSEQ multiplex PCR; the TCRdb copy retains only in-frame clones and omits some. The sample has 180,000 or so clones, roughly 80% seen once. What was sequenced was PBMCs. These TCRs come from a woman between 35 and 50 years old in good health and CMV-seropositive.

The table lists this clone with a few counts. This rearrangement joins TRBV9 to TRBJ2-1; tentative D call: TRBD2 (6 bases). Germline V gene data show CDR1 as SGDLS and CDR2 as YYNGEE. This CDR3 is built from 15 residues. V was cut by 2 bases and J by 8 bases, with 17 bases left in between. The CDR3 nucleotides read TGTGCCAGCAGCGTCTCAGTCGGCGGGACTGATGAGCAGTTCTTC. This gives the protein CASSVSVGGTDEQFF.

The CDR3 DNA is TGTGCCAGCAGCGTAGCCCCCCACGGGACAGGACAAGAGACCCAGTACTTC. Translated, it gives CASSVAPHGTGQETQYF. V is TRBV9 and J is TRBJ2-5; 8 bases agree with TRBD1. This CDR3 has 17 amino acids. V dropped 0 bases and J dropped 2; count of bases not matched to a gene: 9. From germline, CDR1 is SGDLS and CDR2 YYNGEE. Full variable domain (missing parts from reference TRBV9 and TRBJ2-5): DSGVTQTPKHLITATGQRVTLRCSPRSGDLSVYWYQQSLDQGLQFLIQYYNGEERAKGNILERFSAQQFPDLHSELNLSSLELGDSALYFCASSVAPHGTGQETQYFGPGTRLLVL.

CDR3 residues: CATSRSQGADQPQHF. CDR3 nucleotide sequence: TGTGCCACCAGCAGAAGTCAGGGGGCAGACCAGCCCCAGCATTTT. This chain joins TRBV15 and TRBJ1-5; 8 bases agree with TRBD1. In germline, CDR1 is LNHNV, CDR2 YYDKDF (reference sequence). There are 15 residues in the CDR3. The junction had 7 bases not matched to a gene; V was cut back by 2 bases and J by 7 bases.